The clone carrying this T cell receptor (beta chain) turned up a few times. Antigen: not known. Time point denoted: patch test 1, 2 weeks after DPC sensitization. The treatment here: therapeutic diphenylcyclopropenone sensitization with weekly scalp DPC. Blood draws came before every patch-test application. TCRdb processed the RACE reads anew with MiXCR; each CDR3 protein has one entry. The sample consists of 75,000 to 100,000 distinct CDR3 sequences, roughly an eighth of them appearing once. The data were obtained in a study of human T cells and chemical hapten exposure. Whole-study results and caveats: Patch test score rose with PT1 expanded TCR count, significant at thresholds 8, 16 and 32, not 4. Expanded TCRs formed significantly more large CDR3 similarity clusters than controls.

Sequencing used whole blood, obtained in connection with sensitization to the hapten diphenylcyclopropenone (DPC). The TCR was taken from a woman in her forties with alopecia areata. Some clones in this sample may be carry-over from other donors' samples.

CDR3 coding DNA: TGTGCCAGCAGTTCGGACAGTAGCCGGGAGCTGTTTTTT. It specifies CASSSDSSRELFF. The V call is TRBV12-3 or TRBV12-4, the J call TRBJ2-2; D perhaps matches TRBD1 (6 bases). CDR3 size: 13 residues. The ends were cut back, 4 bases at V and 9 bases at J, with 12 bases in the middle.